This is a list of T cell receptor beta chains from one sample in a study of T cell responses to AZD1222 COVID-19 vaccine. Some clones are missing from TCRdb's copy, which holds only in-frame ones; the method was immunoSEQ multiplex PCR. The table records 120,000 or so clones, around 87% of them present only once. The sequencing here drew on peripheral blood, taken 28 days after the second AZD1222 dose. These receptors all stem from an adult who received the AZD1222 COVID-19 vaccine. CDR3s include the opening cysteine and the closing phenylalanine or tryptophan. Fields, in order: D gene, J gene, clone size, V gene, CDR3 DNA, CDR3 protein. D genes are given only for firm matches. Not every row has a clone size; where given, it reads once, few, many or a size class.

D gene: -; J gene: TRBJ2-2; clone size: once; V gene: TRBV6-1; CDR3 DNA: TGTGCCAGCAGTGAAGCCGCTACGATGAACACCGGGGAGCTGTTTTTT; CDR3 protein: CASSEAATMNTGELFF
D gene: TRBD2; J gene: TRBJ2-7; clone size: -; V gene: TRBV6-5; CDR3 DNA: TGTGCCAGCAGTCCCTATAGCGGGGGGTCCTACGAGCAGTACTTC; CDR3 protein: CASSPYSGGSYEQYF
D gene: -; J gene: TRBJ2-7; clone size: -; V gene: TRBV25-1; CDR3 DNA: TGTGCCAGCAGTGCCCTCCCCCCGGCCTACGAGCAGTACTTC; CDR3 protein: CASSALPPAYEQYF
D gene: -; J gene: TRBJ1-1; clone size: -; V gene: TRBV18; CDR3 DNA: TGTGCCAGCTCCCAGGGTTGGGGGCGAGTCGGGACTGAAGCTTTCTTT; CDR3 protein: CASSQGWGRVGTEAFF
D gene: -; J gene: TRBJ2-7; clone size: -; V gene: TRBV30; CDR3 DNA: TGTGCCTGGAGCCTCAGCTCCTACGAGCAGTACTTC; CDR3 protein: CAWSLSSYEQYF
D gene: TRBD2; J gene: TRBJ2-7; clone size: -; V gene: TRBV5-1; CDR3 DNA: TGCGCCAGCAGCAGGGACGGGGGGGCTCCCTACGAGCAGTACTTC; CDR3 protein: CASSRDGGAPYEQYF
D gene: -; J gene: TRBJ2-1; clone size: -; V gene: TRBV11-3; CDR3 DNA: TGTGCCAGCAGCGGGGGTTACGATGAGCAGTTCTTC; CDR3 protein: CASSGGYDEQFF
D gene: -; J gene: TRBJ1-6; clone size: once; V gene: TRBV3-1/TRBV3-2; CDR3 DNA: TGTGCCAGCAGCCAAGTTAACTTGGGGAATTCACCCCTCCACTTT; CDR3 protein: CASSQVNLGNSPLHF
D gene: -; J gene: TRBJ1-1; clone size: -; V gene: TRBV19; CDR3 DNA: TGTGCCAGTAGCCGGGGGCCGAGGGCTGAAGCTTTCTTT; CDR3 protein: CASSRGPRAEAFF
D gene: TRBD2; J gene: TRBJ2-5; clone size: -; V gene: TRBV11-2; CDR3 DNA: TGTGCCAGCAGCATCGGACTAGCGGGGAGTTCGTACTTC; CDR3 protein: CASSIGLAGSSYF
D gene: -; J gene: TRBJ1-2; clone size: -; V gene: TRBV15; CDR3 DNA: TGTGCCACCAGCACCCGAAGAGAGACTAACTATGGCTACACCTTC; CDR3 protein: CATSTRRETNYGYTF
D gene: -; J gene: TRBJ1-1; clone size: -; V gene: TRBV19; CDR3 DNA: TGTGCCAGTAGTCCCCTCGTGTTGAACACTGAAGCTTTCTTT; CDR3 protein: CASSPLVLNTEAFF
D gene: TRBD1; J gene: TRBJ1-1; clone size: -; V gene: TRBV5-1; CDR3 DNA: TGCGCCAGCACCCCTTGGACAGGGACCAACACTGAAGCTTTCTTT; CDR3 protein: CASTPWTGTNTEAFF